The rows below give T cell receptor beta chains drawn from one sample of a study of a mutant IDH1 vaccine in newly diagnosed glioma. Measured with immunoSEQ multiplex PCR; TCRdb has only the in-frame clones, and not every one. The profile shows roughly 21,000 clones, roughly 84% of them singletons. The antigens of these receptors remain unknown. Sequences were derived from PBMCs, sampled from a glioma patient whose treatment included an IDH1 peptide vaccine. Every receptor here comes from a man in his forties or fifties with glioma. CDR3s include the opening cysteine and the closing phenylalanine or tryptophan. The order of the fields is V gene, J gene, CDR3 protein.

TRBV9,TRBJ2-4,CASSGGLAKNIQYF
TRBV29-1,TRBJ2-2,CSVGGVNTGELFF
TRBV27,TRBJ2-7,CASSLKGMGRNEQYF
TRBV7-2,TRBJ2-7,CASSLVAGGSYEQYF
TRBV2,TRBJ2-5,CASKKAGETQYF
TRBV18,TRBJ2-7,CASSPGYYEQYF
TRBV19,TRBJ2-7,CASSPPGVHEQYF
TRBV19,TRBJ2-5,CASSISGWGETQYF
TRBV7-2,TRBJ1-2,CASSLVGLGQERNTF
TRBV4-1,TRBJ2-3,CASSQYSPGNSPDTQYF
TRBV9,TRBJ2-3,CASSVSAGGPDTQYF
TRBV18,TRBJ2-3,CASSPSSGTDTQYF
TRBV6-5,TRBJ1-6,CASSYRDNHSPLHF
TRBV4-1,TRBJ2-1,CASSHSRGLLLVEQFF
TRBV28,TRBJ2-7,CASSSSGSGMTYEQYF
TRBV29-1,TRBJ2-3,CSVGVSSTADTQYF
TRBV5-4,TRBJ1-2,CASSYDRGNYGYTF
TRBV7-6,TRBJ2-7,CASSPSGGRSGEQYF
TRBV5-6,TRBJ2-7,CASSRDRASYEQYF
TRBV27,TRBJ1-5,CASSLRRGDQPQHF
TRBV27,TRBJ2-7,CASSLTSGRANEQYF
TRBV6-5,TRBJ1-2,CASSATGRIYGYTF
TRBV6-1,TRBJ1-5,CASSGGMGNQPQHF
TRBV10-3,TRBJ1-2,CAITDRPGPPHTF
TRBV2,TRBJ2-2,CASRARNTGELFF
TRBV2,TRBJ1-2,CASSDRPGRYGYTF
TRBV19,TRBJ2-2,CASSIAGWELFF
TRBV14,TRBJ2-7,CASRHDRTYEQYF
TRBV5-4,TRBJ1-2,CASSPEGTGYTF
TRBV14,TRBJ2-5,CASSQGDRAGFETQYF
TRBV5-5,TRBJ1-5,CASSAGARVQPQHF
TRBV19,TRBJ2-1,CASSYGQGHNEQFF
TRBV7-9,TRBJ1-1,CASSLGQGDMNTEAFF
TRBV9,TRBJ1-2,CASSVGQGTYGYTF
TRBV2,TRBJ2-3,CASRRLVSLDTQYF
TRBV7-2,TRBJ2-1,CASSLAYSGRFNEQFF
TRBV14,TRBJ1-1,CASSPGGQGANTEAFF
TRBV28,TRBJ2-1,CASSFVLIAREQFF
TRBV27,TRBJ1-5,CASRLTGSGQPQHF
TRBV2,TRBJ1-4,CASSAEQQGEKLFF
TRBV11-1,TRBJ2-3,CASSLDLAGGGTQYF
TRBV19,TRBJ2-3,CASSITSGRLSTDTQYF
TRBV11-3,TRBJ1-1,CASSLLEGTEAFF
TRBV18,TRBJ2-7,CASSRRDSDEQYF
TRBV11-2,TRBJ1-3,CASSLGQYPGNTIYF